Each of the 7 T cell receptor beta chains below was sequenced from the same sample in a study of regulatory T cells in long-lasting Graves disease. Regarding time point: persistent/refractory GD, antithyroid drugs over 5 years with positive TRAb. With RNA extracted from PBMCs as input, the TCR library was made. To make TCR beta libraries, researchers used iRepertoire HTBI primers and Arm-PCR of CDR3 regions. TCRdb reanalysed the multiplex PCR reads using MiXCR and keeps one entry per CDR3 protein. The profile shows about 450,000 distinct CDR3 sequences, 23% of them singletons. Sequences were derived from peripheral blood mononuclear cells (PBMCs), sampled when the disease was refractory, from a patient treated with antithyroid drugs. The receptors stem from a female donor with Graves disease.

There are a few counts of this clonotype. J is TRBJ1-6 and V is TRBV30, with 7 bases that match TRBD1. CDR1 is GTSNPN and CDR2 is SVGIG in the germline V gene (reference sequence). There are 13 residues in the CDR3. V shed 3 bases, J shed 14 bases, and the junction held 10 bases outside the gene matches. CDR3: CAWSGTAFGALHF. CDR3 DNA: TGTGCCTGGAGCGGGACAGCGTTCGGGGCCCTCCACTTT. The entire variable domain, with the rest obtained from reference TRBV30 and TRBJ1-6, is as follows: SQTIHQWPATLVQPVGSPLSLECTVEGTSNPNLYWYRQAAGRGLQLLFYSVGIGQISSEVPQNLSASRPQDRQFILSSKKLLLSDSGFYLCAWSGTAFGALHFGNGTRLTVT.

This clonotype was recorded at least ten times. The genes are TRBV15 and TRBJ2-5; D is undetermined. CDR1 is LNHNV and CDR2 is YYDKDF in the germline V gene (reference sequence). The germline V and J ends were trimmed by 5 bases and 1 base, with 11 bases remaining between them. The CDR3 is 14 amino acids. The CDR3 protein is CATSLETFQETQYF. CDR3 sequence (DNA): TGTGCCACCAGCCTCGAGACCTTCCAAGAGACCCAGTACTTC.

In this sample, this clonotype turned up many times. V gene TRBV6-1 combines with J gene TRBJ1-2; perhaps TRBD1 as D (6 bases). V was pared by 3 bases and J by 3 bases, with 8 bases between. Germline lookup yields CDR1 MNHNS and CDR2 SASEGT. This CDR3 is 13 amino acids long. The CDR3 spells CASSDRGHYGYTF. The CDR3, as DNA: TGTGCCAGCAGTGACAGGGGTCACTATGGCTACACCTTC.

This clonotype came up many times. This chain links TRBV18 with TRBJ1-1; the match to TRBD1 covers 7 bases. Germline CDR1 is KGHSH and CDR2 is LQKENI. CDR3 length equals 15 residues. V lost 1 base and J lost 1; bases outside the gene matches: 3. The CDR3 sequence: CASSPQGASNTEAFF. In nucleotides, the CDR3 is TGTGCCAGCTCACCACAGGGGGCGTCGAACACTGAAGCTTTCTTT.

This clonotype was seen many times. The chain combines TRBV6-5 with TRBJ1-2; D not resolved. CDR1 and CDR2 (germline): MNHEY, SVGAGI. Trimming took 0 bases from V and 2 from J, leaving 10 bases between them. The CDR3 is 15 residues long. CDR3 sequence (DNA): TGTGCCAGCAGTTACTCCCCCCAAGGGAACTATGGCTACACCTTC. Its protein is CASSYSPQGNYGYTF.

This clonotype was observed a few times. J is TRBJ1-4 and V is TRBV20-1; maybe TRBD1 (5 bases). The CDR3 is 14 amino acids. Germline V lookup: CDR1 DFQATT, CDR2 SNEGSKA (reference sequence). Trimming pared 5 bases from V and 8 bases from J, leaving 18 bases between. The CDR3 protein is CSARIRGVPEKLFF. CDR3 sequence (DNA): TGCAGTGCTCGGATTCGAGGGGTTCCAGAAAAACTGTTTTTT.

This clonotype was seen ten or more times. The V call is TRBV28, the J call TRBJ1-2, with D perhaps matching TRBD1 (6 bases). This CDR3 spans 14 amino acids. Trimming took 6 bases from V and 4 from J, leaving 15 bases between them. Germline values: CDR1 MDHEN, CDR2 SYDVKM. The CDR3 DNA reads TGTGCCAGCAGCACGACAGGCCCCAGCTATGGCTACACCTTC. Protein: CASSTTGPSYGYTF.